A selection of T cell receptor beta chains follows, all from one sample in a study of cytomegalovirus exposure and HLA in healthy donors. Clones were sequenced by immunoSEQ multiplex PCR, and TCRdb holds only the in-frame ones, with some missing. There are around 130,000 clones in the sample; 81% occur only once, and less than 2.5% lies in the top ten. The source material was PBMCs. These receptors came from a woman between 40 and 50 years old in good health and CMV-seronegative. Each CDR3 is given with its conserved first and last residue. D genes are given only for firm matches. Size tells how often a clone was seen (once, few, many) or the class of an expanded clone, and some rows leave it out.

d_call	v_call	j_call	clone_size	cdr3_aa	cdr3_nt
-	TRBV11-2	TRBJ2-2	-	CASSLRRSTGELFF	TGTGCCAGCAGCCTTAGGCGGTCCACCGGGGAGCTGTTTTTT
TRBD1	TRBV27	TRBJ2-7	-	CASRPGTGVYEQYF	TGTGCCAGCAGACCCGGGACAGGGGTCTACGAGCAGTACTTC
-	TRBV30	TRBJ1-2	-	CAWSAGSLYGYTF	TGTGCCTGGAGTGCAGGCAGCCTCTATGGCTACACCTTC
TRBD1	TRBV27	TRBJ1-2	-	CASSLTGGDYGYTF	TGTGCCAGCAGCCTTACAGGGGGCGACTATGGCTACACCTTC
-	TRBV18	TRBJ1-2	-	CASSPREGYYGYTF	TGTGCCAGCTCACCACGGGAGGGGTACTATGGCTACACCTTC
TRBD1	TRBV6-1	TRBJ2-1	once	CASSGWTGGFYNEQFF	TGTGCCAGCAGTGGATGGACAGGGGGCTTCTACAATGAGCAGTTCTTC
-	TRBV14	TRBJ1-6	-	CASSQVGAINSPLHF	TGTGCCAGCAGCCAAGTGGGGGCTATCAATTCACCCCTCCACTTT
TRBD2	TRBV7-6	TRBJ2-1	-	CASSLAVAGGVYINEQFF	TGTGCCAGCAGCTTAGCCGTAGCGGGGGGCGTTTACATCAATGAGCAGTTCTTC
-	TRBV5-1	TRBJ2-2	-	CASSFDRYTGELFF	TGCGCCAGCAGCTTTGACAGGTACACCGGGGAGCTGTTTTTT
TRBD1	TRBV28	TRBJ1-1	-	CASVDRGRVRAFF	TGTGCCAGCGTAGACAGGGGGCGGGTCAGGGCTTTCTTT
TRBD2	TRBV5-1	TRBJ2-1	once	CASSVASGSNEQFF	TGCGCCAGCAGCGTGGCTAGCGGGAGCAATGAGCAGTTCTTC
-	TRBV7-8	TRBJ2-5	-	CASSLVWDSLGTQYF	TGTGCCAGCAGCTTAGTTTGGGACTCTTTAGGGACCCAGTACTTC
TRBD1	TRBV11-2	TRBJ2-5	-	CASSLGQGRQETQYF	TGTGCCAGCAGCTTGGGACAGGGGCGGCAAGAGACCCAGTACTTC
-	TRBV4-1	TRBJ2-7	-	CASSRPLGDEQYF	TGCGCCAGCAGCCGCCCGTTAGGGGACGAGCAGTACTTC
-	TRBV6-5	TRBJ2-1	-	CASSRARDEQFF	TGTGCCAGCAGCCGAGCCCGGGATGAGCAGTTCTTC
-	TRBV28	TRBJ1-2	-	CASSSPPEGEFGYTF	TGTGCCAGCAGTTCCCCTCCAGAGGGGGAGTTTGGCTACACCTTC
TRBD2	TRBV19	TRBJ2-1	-	CASSPGLAISYNEQFF	TGTGCCAGTAGTCCGGGACTAGCGATTTCCTACAATGAGCAGTTCTTC
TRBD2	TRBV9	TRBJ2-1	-	CASSVAGGAPYNEQFF	TGTGCCAGCAGCGTAGCCGGGGGGGCCCCCTACAATGAGCAGTTCTTC
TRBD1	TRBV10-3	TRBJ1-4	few	CAIRPGQGDEKLFF	TGTGCCATCAGACCTGGACAGGGGGACGAAAAACTGTTTTTT
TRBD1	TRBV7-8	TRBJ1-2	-	CAIERQGRDYGYTF	TGTGCCATCGAGAGACAGGGTCGCGACTATGGCTACACCTTC
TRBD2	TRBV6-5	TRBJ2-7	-	CASSWGGKYEQYF	TGTGCCAGCAGCTGGGGGGGAAAGTACGAGCAGTACTTC
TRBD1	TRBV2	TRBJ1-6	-	CASSVALWSGQSNSPLHF	TGTGCCAGCAGTGTTGCCCTTTGGTCGGGACAGTCAAATTCACCCCTCCACTTT
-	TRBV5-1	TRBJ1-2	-	CASSRSQGGNYGYTF	TGCGCCAGCAGCCGGTCGCAGGGAGGGAACTATGGCTACACCTTC
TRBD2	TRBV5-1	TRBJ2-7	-	CASSLGGGYEQYF	TGCGCCAGCAGCTTGGGGGGGGGCTACGAGCAGTACTTC
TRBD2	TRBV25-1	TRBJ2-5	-	CASRRGSSGGSEETQYF	TGTGCCAGCAGGAGGGGGTCTAGCGGGGGGTCAGAGGAGACCCAGTACTTC
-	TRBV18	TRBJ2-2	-	CASSLNSYTGELFF	TGTGCCAGCTCCCTAAACAGCTACACCGGGGAGCTGTTTTTT
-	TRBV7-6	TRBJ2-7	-	CASSSQVYEQYF	TGTGCCAGCAGCTCCCAGGTGTACGAGCAGTACTTC
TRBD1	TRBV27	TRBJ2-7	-	CASRRGSAGTGSYEQYF	TGTGCCAGCAGACGGGGAAGTGCCGGGACAGGCTCCTACGAGCAGTACTTC
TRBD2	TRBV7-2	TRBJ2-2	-	CASSSSSGRETGELFF	TGTGCCAGCAGCTCTTCAAGCGGGAGAGAAACCGGGGAGCTGTTTTTT
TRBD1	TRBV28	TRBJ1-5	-	CASSTIRPGQGSNQPQHF	TGTGCCAGCAGTACTATAAGACCGGGACAGGGTAGCAATCAGCCCCAGCATTTT
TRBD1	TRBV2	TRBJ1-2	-	CASLGTASYGYTF	TGTGCCAGCCTAGGGACAGCCTCATATGGCTACACCTTC
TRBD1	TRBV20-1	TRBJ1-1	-	CSAYGTGEAFF	TGCAGTGCCTACGGGACAGGTGAAGCTTTCTTT
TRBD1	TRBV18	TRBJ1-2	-	CASSPGQNYGYTF	TGTGCCAGCTCACCGGGACAGAACTATGGCTACACCTTC
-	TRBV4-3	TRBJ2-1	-	CASSQDMVGRLAYNEQFF	TGCGCCAGCAGCCAAGATATGGTTGGGAGACTCGCCTACAATGAGCAGTTCTTC
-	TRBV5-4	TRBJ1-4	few	CASSPDSATNEKLFF	TGTGCCAGCAGCCCGGACAGCGCAACTAATGAAAAACTGTTTTTT
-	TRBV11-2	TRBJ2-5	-	CASSLSTRFQETQYF	TGTGCCAGCAGCCTCTCGACTAGATTTCAAGAGACCCAGTACTTC
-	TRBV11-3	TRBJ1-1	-	CASSLGSSFEAFF	TGTGCCAGCAGCTTGGGGAGCTCCTTTGAAGCTTTCTTT
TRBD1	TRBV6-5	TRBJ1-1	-	CASSPGQDTEAFF	TGTGCCAGCAGCCCGGGACAGGACACTGAAGCTTTCTTT
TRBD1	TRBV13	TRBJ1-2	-	CASSWGQGFGGYTF	TGTGCCAGCAGCTGGGGACAGGGGTTTGGTGGCTACACCTTC
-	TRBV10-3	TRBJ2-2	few	CAISESTGWELFF	TGTGCCATCAGTGAGTCTACGGGGTGGGAGCTGTTTTTT
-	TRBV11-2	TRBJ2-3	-	CASTFTHGGTQYF	TGTGCCAGCACCTTCACCCACGGTGGTACGCAGTATTTT
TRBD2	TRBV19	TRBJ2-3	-	CASAPLGLDQYF	TGTGCCAGTGCCCCTTTGGGACTAGACCAGTATTTT
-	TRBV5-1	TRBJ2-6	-	CASSGGQTSGANVLTF	TGCGCCAGCAGCGGAGGACAGACCTCTGGGGCCAACGTCCTGACTTTC
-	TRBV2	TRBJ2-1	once	CASSEAQYGGSYNEQFF	TGTGCCAGCAGTGAAGCGCAGTACGGGGGATCCTACAATGAGCAGTTCTTC
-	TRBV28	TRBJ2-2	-	CASSSGHAGELFF	TGTGCCAGCAGTTCAGGTCACGCCGGGGAGCTGTTTTTT